One and the same sample provided the 13 T cell receptor beta chains below, sequenced in a study of Tregs in tolerant kidney transplant recipients. Generated by immunoSEQ multiplex PCR, the TCRdb table keeps only in-frame clones and is missing some. This table lists some 30,000 clones. Related graft donors supplied nonmyeloablative bone marrow transplants, and mixed chimerism was transient. Material: CD4+ T cells from blood (PBMCs), obtained 24 months after the transplant. These TCRs come from a human patient who received a combined kidney and bone marrow transplant. Some T cells here may be from the graft donor.

In regard to this clone: The CDR3 extends 3 residues past the end of the read, so its final part is completed from the germline J gene. V gene TRBV10-3 combines with J gene TRBJ2-3; D may be TRBD2 (5 bases). V was trimmed by 0 bases and J by 4 bases, leaving 14 bases between them. The germline CDR1 and CDR2 sequences are ENHRY and SYGVKD. CDR3 length: 16 residues. This chain's CDR3 is CAISESASNPADTQYF. CDR3 DNA, as far as it was read: TGTGCCATCAGTGAGTCAGCTAGCAACCCGGCAGATACG.

Concerning this clone: The read ends 3 residues shy of where the CDR3 ends; the end is completed using the germline J gene. The J gene is TRBJ1-1, the V gene TRBV5-6; 8 bases fit TRBD1. The CDR3 has 14 amino acids. The germline V gene has CDR1 SGHDT and CDR2 YYEEEE. The V segment lost 3 bases and the J segment 7 bases; nucleotides outside the gene matches: 8. CDR3: CASSSKDRDHEAFF. The DNA read from the CDR3 is TGTGCCAGCAGCTCGAAGGACAGGGATCATGAA.

Notes on this clone: Read data end 3 residues before the CDR3 end; the end is taken from the germline J gene. The chain recombines TRBV18 with TRBJ2-1; 9 bases fit TRBD2. The CDR3 is made up of 15 amino acids. J was trimmed by 6 bases and V by 3 bases; bases with no gene match: 6. Germline V lookup: CDR1 KGHSH, CDR2 LQKENI. CDR3 region: CASSPSGLAPNEQFF. The covered CDR3 bases are TGTGCCAGCTCACCCTCGGGACTAGCCCCCAATGAG.

Note on this clone: The CDR3 end falls 3 residues outside the read, so it is completed with the germline J gene. The rearrangement uses TRBV7-3 and TRBJ1-1; D unclear. Germline V gene sequence: CDR1 SGHTA, CDR2 FQGTGA. This CDR3 spans 14 amino acids. Deletions cut 5 bases from V and 1 base from J, with 11 bases between. CDR3 sequence reads: CASSLAGENTEAFF. The sequenced part of the CDR3 DNA is TGTGCCAGCAGCCTGGCAGGCGAGAACACTGAA. The variable domain in full, completed from reference TRBV7-3 and TRBJ1-1, reads GAGVSQTPSNKVTEKGKYVELRCDPISGHTALYWYRQSLGQGPEFLIYFQGTGAADDSGLPNDRFFAVRPEGSVSTLKIQRTERGDSAVYLCASSLAGENTEAFFGQGTRLTVV.

A remark on this clone: The sequence runs out 3 residues before the end of the CDR3; the remainder is reconstructed from the germline J gene. This chain links TRBV30 with TRBJ1-5; TRBD1 might be the D (5 bases). The CDR3 consists of 12 residues. Trimming took off 5 bases at V and 2 bases at J, with 7 bases between the two ends. Germline lookup yields CDR1 GTSNPN and CDR2 SVGIG (reference sequence). The part of the CDR3 DNA that was read is TGTGCCTGGGGGGCAGGCAATCAGCCC. This sequence encodes CAWGAGNQP. The complete CDR3 reads CAWGAGNQPQHF.

In the case of this clone: From the germline J gene comes the end of the CDR3, since the read stops 3 residues before it. The rearrangement uses TRBV6-1 and TRBJ1-1; no definite D call. The CDR3 runs to 13 residues. CDR1 is MNHNS and CDR2 is SASEGT in the germline V gene. CDR3 DNA (partial): TGTGCCAGCAGTGAAACGGGGTCAGTTCAA. It is translated as CASSETGSVQ. The CDR3 reads in full as CASSETGSVQAFF.

Notes on this clone: The CDR3 end falls 3 residues outside the read, so it is completed with the germline J gene. The V and J genes are TRBV18 and TRBJ1-5; D gene uncertain. CDR1 and CDR2 from the germline V gene are KGHSH and LQKENI. This CDR3 is built from 13 residues. V shed 3 bases and J shed 5 bases, with 8 bases lying between them. CDR3 sequence reads: CASSPSGDQPQHF. Incomplete CDR3 DNA: TGTGCCAGCTCACCCTCGGGTGATCAGCCC.

Remarks on this clone: The read is 3 residues too short to cover the CDR3 end, so that end is filled in from the germline J gene. This chain joins TRBV7-2 and TRBJ2-3, with 7 bases that match TRBD1. Trimming cost V 4 bases and J 0 bases; bases outside gene matches: 4. The CDR3 length is 15 residues. The germline V gene encodes CDR1 SGHTA and CDR2 FQGNSA. The CDR3: CASSSRGFSTDTQYF. The sequenced CDR3 bases are TGTGCCAGCAGCTCCAGGGGGTTTAGCACAGATACG.

Of note for this clone: The CDR3 goes on 3 residues after the read ends, and that part is filled in from the germline J gene. J is TRBJ1-5 and V is TRBV6-2 or TRBV6-3; D possibly corresponds to TRBD1 (6 bases). Trimming took 2 bases from V and 7 from J, leaving 12 bases between them. The CDR3 contains 14 residues. Germline CDR1 and CDR2: MNHEY and SVGEGT. CDR3 DNA, as far as it was read: TGTGCCAGCAGTTACCGTCCCAGGGGCCAGCCC. It specifies CASSYRPRGQP. The whole CDR3 protein reads CASSYRPRGQPQHF.

Comment on this clone: Sequencing ends 3 residues short of the CDR3 end; the germline J gene provides the rest. The chain carries TRBV20-1 and TRBJ2-5; TRBD2 is a possible D gene (6 bases). CDR1 is DFQATT and CDR2 is SNEGSKA in the germline V gene (reference sequence). There are 13 residues in the CDR3. Trimming pared 6 bases from V and 1 base from J, leaving 12 bases between. The chain's CDR3 is CSANRDSQETQYF. Partial CDR3 DNA: TGCAGTGCGAACCGGGACTCCCAAGAGACC.

As concerns this clone: With the read ending 3 residues before the CDR3 end, the germline J gene is used to fill in that end. V gene TRBV28 combines with J gene TRBJ2-1, with 11 bases that match TRBD1. Germline CDR1 and CDR2: MDHEN and SYDVKM. Trimming took 4 bases from V and 8 from J; bases not matched to a gene: 19. This CDR3 spans 19 amino acids. The sequenced CDR3 bases are TGTGCCAGCAGTTCTCCCGTTCCGGGACAGGGGGGATGGACCTATGAG. Protein product: CASSSPVPGQGGWTYE. The whole CDR3 sequence reads CASSSPVPGQGGWTYEQFF.

A word on this clone: Sequencing ends 3 residues short of the CDR3 end; the germline J gene provides the rest. This sequence joins TRBV2 and TRBJ1-1; D remains ambiguous. V shed 6 bases and J shed 0 bases, with 8 bases lying between them. This CDR3 region has 13 residues. The germline CDR1 and CDR2 sequences are SNHLY and FYNNEI. The CDR3 DNA, read in part, is TGTGCCAGCAGAAATACAGTGAACACTGAA. The encoded protein is CASRNTVNTE. Given in full, the CDR3 is CASRNTVNTEAFF.

With regard to this clone: The observed sequence ends 3 residues before the CDR3 terminus, with the missing tail filled in from the germline J gene. V and J are TRBV20-1 and TRBJ2-7; 7 positions match TRBD2. The CDR3 contains 15 residues. V shed 0 bases and J 1 base; nucleotides not matched to a gene: 6. Germline V gives CDR1 DFQATT, CDR2 SNEGSKA (reference sequence). This CDR3 reads CSARDRSGASYEQYF. The DNA read from the CDR3 is TGCAGTGCTAGAGATCGAAGCGGGGCATCCTACGAG.